This T cell receptor beta chain was identified in a study of early T cells in non-severe SARS-CoV-2 infection. Study-level points and caveats: Matching results from VDJdb favored anti-spike CD8 responses, leaving private and CD4 specificities undetected.

Individual cDNA molecules carried attached unique molecular identifiers. TCRdb itself ran the 5' RACE reads through MiXCR, one entry per CDR3 protein. Among tens of thousands of distinct CDR3 sequences listed, roughly an eighth were seen once. From germline, CDR1 is SGHTS and CDR2 YDEGEE. This CDR3 is built from 13 residues. V was cut by 9 bases and J by 6 bases, with 19 bases left in between. This clonotype showed up many times. Its antigen is undetermined. The sample was whole blood. The chain carries TRBV5-8 and TRBJ2-7; either TRBD1 or TRBD2 may supply D (5 bases each). The TCR sequence derives from an adult who was a healthcare worker with PCR-confirmed SARS-CoV-2 infection or an uninfected control (not recorded which). The CDR3 loop reads CAMWDGLGGEQYF. CDR3 DNA: TGTGCCATGTGGGACGGCCTCGGAGGCGAGCAGTACTTC.